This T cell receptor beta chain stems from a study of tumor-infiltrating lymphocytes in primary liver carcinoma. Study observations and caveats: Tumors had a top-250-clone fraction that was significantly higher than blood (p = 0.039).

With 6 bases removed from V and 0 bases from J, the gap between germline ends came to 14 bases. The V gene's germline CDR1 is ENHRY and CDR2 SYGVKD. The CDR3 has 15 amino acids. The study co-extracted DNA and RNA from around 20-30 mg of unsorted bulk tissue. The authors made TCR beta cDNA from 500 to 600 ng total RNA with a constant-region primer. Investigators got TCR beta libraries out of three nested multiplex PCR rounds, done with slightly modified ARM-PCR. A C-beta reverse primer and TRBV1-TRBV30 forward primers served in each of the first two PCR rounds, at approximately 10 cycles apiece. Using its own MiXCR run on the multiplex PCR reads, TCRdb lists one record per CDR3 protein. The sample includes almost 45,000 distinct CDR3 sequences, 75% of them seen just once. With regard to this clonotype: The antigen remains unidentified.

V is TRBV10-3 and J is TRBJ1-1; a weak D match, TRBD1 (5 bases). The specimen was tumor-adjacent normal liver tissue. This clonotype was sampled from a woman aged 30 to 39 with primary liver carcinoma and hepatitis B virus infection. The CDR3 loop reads CAISIGTTLNTEAFF. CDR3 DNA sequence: TGTGCCATCAGCATCGGGACGACGCTGAACACTGAAGCTTTCTTT.